The 12 T cell receptor beta chains listed next were all sequenced from one sample in a study of blood T cell repertoires in COVID-19. Some clones are missing from TCRdb's copy, which holds only in-frame ones; the method was immunoSEQ multiplex PCR. The sample has some 150,000 clones, roughly 79% seen once. The sequencing sample was made of peripheral blood. These receptors came from a man aged 45-65 years with active or convalescent COVID-19.

The CDR3 protein is CASSFAPDRGRKKTQYF. CDR3 bases: TGTGCCAGCAGTTTCGCACCGGACAGGGGGCGTAAGAAGACCCAGTACTTC. V and J are TRBV28 and TRBJ2-5; 11 positions match TRBD1. Per germline, CDR1 MDHEN and CDR2 SYDVKM. The CDR3 is made up of 17 amino acids. V dropped 3 bases and J dropped 6; count of bases not matched to a gene: 12.

The V and J genes are TRBV5-1 and TRBJ1-1; perhaps TRBD1 as D (5 bases). The CDR3 totals 12 residues. In germline, CDR1 is SGHRS, CDR2 YFSETQ. Trimming removed 6 bases from V and 5 bases from J, with 11 bases in between. CDR3 sequence: CASTGFGTEAFF. CDR3 bases: TGCGCCAGCACAGGGTTTGGGACTGAAGCTTTCTTT.

As regards this clone: Different DNA sequences within this sample yield the same CDR3. The chain is built from TRBV6-6 and TRBJ1-2; 8 positions match TRBD1. The CDR3 length is 13 residues. The V gene end was trimmed by 4 bases and the J gene end by 8 bases; junction bases not matched to a gene: 6. Germline-derived CDR1 and CDR2 are MNHNY and SVGAGI (reference sequence). This CDR3 is CASSLQGAKGYTF. CDR3 bases: TGTGCCAGCAGTTTGCAGGGGGCGAAGGGCTACACCTTC.

The sample holds a few counts of this clone. The J gene is TRBJ1-5, the V gene TRBV2; no clear D gene. From germline, CDR1 is SNHLY and CDR2 FYNNEI. CDR3 size: 12 residues. Trimming removed 4 bases from V and 2 bases from J, with 3 bases in between. The CDR3 here is CASSGGNQPQHF. The CDR3, as DNA: TGTGCCAGCAGTGGAGGCAATCAGCCCCAGCATTTT.

The chain has TRBV27 and TRBJ1-2, with 9 bases fitting TRBD1. Germline lookup yields CDR1 MNHEY and CDR2 SMNVEV (reference sequence). The CDR3 consists of 13 residues. J was trimmed by 7 bases and V by 6 bases; bases with no gene match: 6. CDR3 sequence (DNA): TGTGCCAGCAGCCTCGGGACAGGGACTGGCTACACCTTC. It is translated as CASSLGTGTGYTF.

This clone was found once. The chain has TRBV4-2 and TRBJ2-1; TRBD2 matches 8 bases. The CDR3 runs to 17 residues. CDR1 is LGHNA, CDR2 YNFKEQ, per germline. The ends lost 0 bases at V and 7 bases at J; junction bases unmatched: 11. In nucleotides, the CDR3 is TGTGCCAGCAGCCAAGAGGTATACAGCGGGAGTCAGAATGAGCAGTTCTTC. Protein: CASSQEVYSGSQNEQFF.

The chain uses TRBV7-9 and TRBJ1-4, with TRBD1 identical over 8 bases. CDR3 length: 12 residues. Germline V lookup: CDR1 SEHNR, CDR2 FQNEAQ (reference sequence). V lost 0 bases to trimming and J lost 14 bases; unmatched junction nucleotides: 2. The CDR3, as DNA: TGTGCCAGCAGCTTAGCGGGGGACAGGCTGTTTTTT. Its protein is CASSLAGDRLFF.

This clone turned up a few times. J is TRBJ1-5 and V is TRBV2; TRBD1 aligns across 8 bases. V shed 1 base and J 7 bases; nucleotides not matched to a gene: 6. The germline CDR1 and CDR2 sequences are SNHLY and FYNNEI. This CDR3 spans 15 amino acids. CDR3 nucleotides: TGTGCCAGCAGTGAAGGACCCAGGGGGCGGCAGCCCCAGCATTTT. Protein product: CASSEGPRGRQPQHF.

V and J are TRBV27 and TRBJ1-6; 7 positions agree with TRBD1. Germline-derived CDR1 and CDR2 are MNHEY and SMNVEV (reference sequence). The CDR3 consists of 13 residues. J lost 10 bases, V lost 2 bases, and 2 bases had no gene match. DNA of the CDR3: TGTGCCAGCAGTTTACAGGGGGGATCACCCCTCCACTTT. Its protein is CASSLQGGSPLHF.

V and J are TRBV5-4 and TRBJ1-3; unclear D gene. The CDR3 totals 14 residues. Germline V gene data show CDR1 as SGHNT and CDR2 as YYREEE (reference sequence). Trimming cost V 3 bases and J 3 bases, with 10 bases left between them. CDR3: CASSSTDIGNTIYF. The CDR3 nucleotides read TGTGCCAGCAGCTCGACTGATATTGGAAACACCATATATTTT. The variable domain in full, with the rest retrieved from reference TRBV5-4 and TRBJ1-3, is ETGVTQSPTHLIKTRGQQVTLRCSSQSGHNTVSWYQQALGQGPQFIFQYYREEENGRGNFPPRFSGLQFPNYSSELNVNALELDDSALYLCASSSTDIGNTIYFGEGSWLTVV.

The chain uses TRBV28 and TRBJ2-3, with TRBD2 as a possible D gene (7 bases). The CDR3 runs 16 residues. CDR1 is MDHEN and CDR2 is SYDVKM in the germline V gene. The V end lost 3 bases, the J end lost 6 bases, and 19 bases lay between the germline ends. DNA of the CDR3: TGTGCCAGCAGTTTGCCGGGGAGCGGGACATGGGATACGCAGTATTTT. This gives the protein CASSLPGSGTWDTQYF.

The rearrangement links TRBV19 to TRBJ2-1; D gene ambiguous. The CDR3 runs to 13 residues. The germline gives CDR1 LNHDA, CDR2 SQIVND (reference sequence). V lost 3 bases and J lost 4, with 7 bases in between. This chain's CDR3 is CASSIREYNEQFF. The DNA of the CDR3 is TGTGCCAGTAGTATCCGTGAGTACAATGAGCAGTTCTTC.